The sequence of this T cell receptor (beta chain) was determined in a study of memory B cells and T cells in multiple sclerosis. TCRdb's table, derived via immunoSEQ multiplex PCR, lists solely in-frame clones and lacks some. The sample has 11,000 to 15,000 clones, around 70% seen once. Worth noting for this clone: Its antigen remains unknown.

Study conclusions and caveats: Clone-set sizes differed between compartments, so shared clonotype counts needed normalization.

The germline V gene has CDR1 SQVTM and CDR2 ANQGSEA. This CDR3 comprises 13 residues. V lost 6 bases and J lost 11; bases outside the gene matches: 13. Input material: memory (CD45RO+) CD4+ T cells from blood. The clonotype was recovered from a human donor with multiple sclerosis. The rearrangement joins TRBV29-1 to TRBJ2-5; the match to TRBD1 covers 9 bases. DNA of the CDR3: TGCAGCGTCACTCTGGGACAGGGTGGAGAGCAGTACTTC. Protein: CSVTLGQGGEQYF.